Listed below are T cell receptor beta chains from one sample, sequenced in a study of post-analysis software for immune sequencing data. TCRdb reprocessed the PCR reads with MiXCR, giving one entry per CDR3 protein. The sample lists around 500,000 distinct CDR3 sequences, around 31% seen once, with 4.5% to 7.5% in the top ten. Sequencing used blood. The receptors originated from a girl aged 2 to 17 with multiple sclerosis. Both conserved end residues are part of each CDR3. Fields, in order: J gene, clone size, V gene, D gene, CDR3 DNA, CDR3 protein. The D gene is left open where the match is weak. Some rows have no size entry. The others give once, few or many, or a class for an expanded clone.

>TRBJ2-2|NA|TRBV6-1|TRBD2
TGTGCCAGCAGTGGGGGGACTAGCGGAACCGGGGAGCTGTTTTTT
CASSGGTSGTGELFF
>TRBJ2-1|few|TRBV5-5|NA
TGTGCCAGCAGCCCTAAAACTCGGATGAGCTCCTACAATGAGCAGTTCTTC
CASSPKTRMSSYNEQFF
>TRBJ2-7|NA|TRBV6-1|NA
TGTGCCAGCAGGGAAAGTGATGGGGTAGTACGCTACGAGCAGTACTTC
CASRESDGVVRYEQYF
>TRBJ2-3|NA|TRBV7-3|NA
TGTGCCAGCAGTTCCCGGGTCGCGGGTACGCAGTATTTT
CASSSRVAGTQYF
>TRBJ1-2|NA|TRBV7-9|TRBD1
TGTGCCAGCTCAGGGACAGCCATTAACTATGGCTACACCTTC
CASSGTAINYGYTF
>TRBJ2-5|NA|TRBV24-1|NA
TGTGCCACCAGTGCCCCGAGGCAAGAGACCCAGTACTTC
CATSAPRQETQYF
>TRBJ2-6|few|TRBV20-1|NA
TGCAGTGCTAGAGATCAGGCGTCCTCTGGGGCCAACGTCCTGACTTTC
CSARDQASSGANVLTF
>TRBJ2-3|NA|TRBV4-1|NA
TGCGCCAGCAGCCAAGAACCCCCAGATACGCAGTATTTT
CASSQEPPDTQYF
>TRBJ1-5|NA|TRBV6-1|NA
TGTGCCAGCAGCGAGTCCCAGGGAGGTGGAGGCAATCAGCCCCAGCATTTT
CASSESQGGGGNQPQHF
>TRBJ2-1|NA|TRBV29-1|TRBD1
TGCAGCGGGATGGGACAGGGGCACTCCTACGAGCAGTTCTTC
CSGMGQGHSYEQFF
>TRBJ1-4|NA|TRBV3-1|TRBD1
TGTGCCAGCAGCCAAGGGGCTTGGGGACAGGGACGAGGGGGAGAAAAACTGTTTTTT
CASSQGAWGQGRGGEKLFF
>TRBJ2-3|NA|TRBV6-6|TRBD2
TGTGCCAGCAGTGTGGCGGGGGGGGTGGTAGATACGCAGTATTTT
CASSVAGGVVDTQYF
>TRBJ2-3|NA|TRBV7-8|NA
TGTGCCAGCAGCTTAGTAGGGGGGGCGGTTACAGATACGCAGTATTTT
CASSLVGGAVTDTQYF
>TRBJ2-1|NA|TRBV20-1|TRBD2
TGCAGTTTCGAGAGCGGGAAACAGGTCAATGAGCAGTTCTTC
CSFESGKQVNEQFF
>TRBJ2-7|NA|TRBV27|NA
TGTGCCAGCAGTTTATTGGGCAGGGCCTACGAGCAGTACTTC
CASSLLGRAYEQYF
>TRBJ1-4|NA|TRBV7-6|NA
TGTGCCAGCAGTCCGGGGAGACAGACTAATGAAAAACTGTTTTTT
CASSPGRQTNEKLFF
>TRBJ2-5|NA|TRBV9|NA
TGTGCCAGCAGCGTCGGGGGAAGGGTTGCGCAAGAGACCCAGTACTTC
CASSVGGRVAQETQYF
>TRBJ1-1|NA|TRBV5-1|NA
TGCGCCAGCAGCCTCGGGACACAGGAAGCTTTCTTT
CASSLGTQEAFF
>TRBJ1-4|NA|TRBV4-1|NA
TGCGCCAGCAGCCAAGATGCAGTGCCTACTAATGAAAAACTGTTTTTT
CASSQDAVPTNEKLFF
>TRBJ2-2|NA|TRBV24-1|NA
TGTGCCACCACTCCGGGGTACACCGGGGAGCTGTTTTTT
CATTPGYTGELFF
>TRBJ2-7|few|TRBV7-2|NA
TGTGCCAGCAGCTTTCAGTCGGAGGGGGCCTACGAGCAGTACTTC
CASSFQSEGAYEQYF
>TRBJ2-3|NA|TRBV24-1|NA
TGTGCCACCAGTGATACGGTCCCAGGCCCCACCACAGATACGCAGTATTTT
CATSDTVPGPTTDTQYF